These 3 T cell receptor beta chains were all obtained from the same sample, sequenced in a study of a mutant IDH1 vaccine in newly diagnosed glioma. These TCRs' antigens remain unknown. Indicated time point: week 47, end of study. Doses of 300 ug of mutant IDH1 20-mer peptide were given with topical imiquimod. Some clones are missing from TCRdb's copy, which holds only in-frame ones; the method was immunoSEQ multiplex PCR. The profile covers around 50,000 clones, with around 85% appearing a single time and about 4% taken by the ten largest. The specimen was PBMCs, collected from a glioma patient whose treatment included an IDH1 peptide vaccine. Source of these receptors: a woman aged 25 to 39 with glioma. Some clones in this sample may be carry-over from other donors' samples.

This chain links TRBV30 with TRBJ2-7; 7 bases are shared with TRBD2. This CDR3 region has 14 residues. The germline V gene encodes CDR1 GTSNPN and CDR2 SVGIG (reference sequence). The V segment lost 6 bases and the J segment 4 bases; nucleotides outside the gene matches: 12. The CDR3 bases are TGTGCCTGCTCGGGGCGGCGGGGGACTTACGAGCAGTACTTC. Protein: CACSGRRGTYEQYF.

V gene TRBV5-6 combines with J gene TRBJ1-4; possibly TRBD1 for D (5 bases). The germline V gene encodes CDR1 SGHDT and CDR2 YYEEEE. CDR3 length equals 13 residues. V was trimmed by 7 bases and J by 10 bases, leaving 17 bases between them. In DNA form, the CDR3 reads TGTGCCAGCGGAGGGTGGGGCGGGGGAAAACTGTTTTTT. It is translated as CASGGWGGGKLFF.

This sequence joins TRBV28 and TRBJ2-7; TRBD1 might be the D (6 bases). Deletions cut 7 bases from V and 10 bases from J, with 17 bases between. This CDR3 region has 12 residues. Germline V gene data show CDR1 as MDHEN and CDR2 as SYDVKM. As DNA, the CDR3 is TGTGCCAGCACCAATCCCAGGGGACACCAGTACTTC. The encoded protein is CASTNPRGHQYF.